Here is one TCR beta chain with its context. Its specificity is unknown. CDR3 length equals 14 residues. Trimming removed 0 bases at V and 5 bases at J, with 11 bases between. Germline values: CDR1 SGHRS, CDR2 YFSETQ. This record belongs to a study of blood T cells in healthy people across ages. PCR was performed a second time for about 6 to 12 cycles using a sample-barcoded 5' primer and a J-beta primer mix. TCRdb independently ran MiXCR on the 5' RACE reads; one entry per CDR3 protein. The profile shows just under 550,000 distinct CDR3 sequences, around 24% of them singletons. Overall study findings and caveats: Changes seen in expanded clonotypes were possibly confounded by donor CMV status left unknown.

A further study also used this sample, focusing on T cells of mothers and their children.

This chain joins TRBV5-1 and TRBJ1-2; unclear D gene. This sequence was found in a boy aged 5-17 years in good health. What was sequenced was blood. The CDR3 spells CASSLASALYGYTF. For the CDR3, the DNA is TGCGCCAGCAGCTTGGCGTCAGCCCTGTATGGCTACACCTTC.